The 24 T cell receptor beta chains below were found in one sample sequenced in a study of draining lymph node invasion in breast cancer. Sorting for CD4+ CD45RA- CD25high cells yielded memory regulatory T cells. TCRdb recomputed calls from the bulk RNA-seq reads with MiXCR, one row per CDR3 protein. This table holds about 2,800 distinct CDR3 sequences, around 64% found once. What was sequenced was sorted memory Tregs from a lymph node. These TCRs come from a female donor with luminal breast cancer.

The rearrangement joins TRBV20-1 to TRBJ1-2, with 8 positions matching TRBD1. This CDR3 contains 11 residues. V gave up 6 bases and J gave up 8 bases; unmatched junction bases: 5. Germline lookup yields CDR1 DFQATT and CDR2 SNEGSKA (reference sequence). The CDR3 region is CSARTGFGYTF. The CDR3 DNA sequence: TGCAGTGCCAGGACAGGGTTCGGCTACACCTTC.

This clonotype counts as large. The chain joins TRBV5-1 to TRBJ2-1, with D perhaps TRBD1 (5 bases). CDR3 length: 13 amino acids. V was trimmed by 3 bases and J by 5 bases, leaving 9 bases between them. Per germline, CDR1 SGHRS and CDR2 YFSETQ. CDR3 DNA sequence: TGCGCCAGCAGCTCGCAGGGAAACAATGAGCAGTTCTTC. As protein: CASSSQGNNEQFF.

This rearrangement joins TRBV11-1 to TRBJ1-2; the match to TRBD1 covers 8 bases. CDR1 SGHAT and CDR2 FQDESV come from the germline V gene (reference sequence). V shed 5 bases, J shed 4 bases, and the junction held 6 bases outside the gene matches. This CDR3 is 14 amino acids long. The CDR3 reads CASSPTGGGYGYTF. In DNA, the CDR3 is TGTGCCAGCAGCCCAACAGGGGGAGGCTATGGCTACACCTTC.

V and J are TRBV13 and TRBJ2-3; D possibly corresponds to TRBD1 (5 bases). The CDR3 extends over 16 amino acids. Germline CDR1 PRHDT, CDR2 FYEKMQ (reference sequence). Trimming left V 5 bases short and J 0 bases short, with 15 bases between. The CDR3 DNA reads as TGTGCCAGCAGCATACTCCAGGGTTCTAGCACAGATACGCAGTATTTT. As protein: CASSILQGSSTDTQYF. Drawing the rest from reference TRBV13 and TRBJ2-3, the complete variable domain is AAGVIQSPRHLIKEKRETATLKCYPIPRHDTVYWYQQGPGQDPQFLISFYEKMQSDKGSIPDRFSAQQFSDYHSELNMSSLELGDSALYFCASSILQGSSTDTQYFGPGTRLTVL.

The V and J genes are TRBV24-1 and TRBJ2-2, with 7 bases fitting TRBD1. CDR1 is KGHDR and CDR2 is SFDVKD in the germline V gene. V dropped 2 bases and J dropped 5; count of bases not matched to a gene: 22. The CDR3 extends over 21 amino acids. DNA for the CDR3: TGTGCCACCAGTGATTGGCGCTGGACAGGTCAGGGGTTTGAGGGGACCGGGGAGCTGTTTTTT. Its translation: CATSDWRWTGQGFEGTGELFF.

CDR3 nucleotides: TGTGCCTGGAGTTCACAGGGCCCGAACTATGGCTACACCTTC. Amino acids: CAWSSQGPNYGYTF. This rearrangement joins TRBV30 to TRBJ1-2; maybe TRBD1 (6 bases). V was clipped by 2 bases and J by 2 bases, with 12 bases between them. CDR3 length equals 14 residues. CDR1 GTSNPN and CDR2 SVGIG come from the germline V gene (reference sequence). The full variable domain, completed using reference TRBV30 and TRBJ1-2, is SQTIHQWPATLVQPVGSPLSLECTVEGTSNPNLYWYRQAAGRGLQLLFYSVGIGQISSEVPQNLSASRPQDRQFILSSKKLLLSDSGFYLCAWSSQGPNYGYTFGSGTRLTVV.

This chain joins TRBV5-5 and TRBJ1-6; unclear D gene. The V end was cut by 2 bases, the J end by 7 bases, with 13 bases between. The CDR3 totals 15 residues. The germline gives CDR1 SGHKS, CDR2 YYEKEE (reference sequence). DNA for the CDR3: TGTGCCAGCAGCTTCCGAACAGACCGAAATTCACCCCTCCACTTT. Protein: CASSFRTDRNSPLHF.

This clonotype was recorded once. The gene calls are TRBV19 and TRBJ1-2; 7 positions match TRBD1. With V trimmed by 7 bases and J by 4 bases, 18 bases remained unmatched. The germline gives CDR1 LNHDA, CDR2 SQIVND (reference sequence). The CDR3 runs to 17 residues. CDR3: CASTSRRNRDRFYGYTF. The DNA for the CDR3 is TGTGCCAGTACCTCGCGCCGAAACCGGGACAGATTCTATGGCTACACCTTC.

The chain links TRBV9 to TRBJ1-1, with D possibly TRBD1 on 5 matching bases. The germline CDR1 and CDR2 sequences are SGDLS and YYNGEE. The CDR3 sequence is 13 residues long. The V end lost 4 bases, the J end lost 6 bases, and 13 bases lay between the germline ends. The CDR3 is CASSNAGTPEAFF. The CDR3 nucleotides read TGTGCCAGCAGCAACGCAGGGACCCCTGAAGCTTTCTTT.

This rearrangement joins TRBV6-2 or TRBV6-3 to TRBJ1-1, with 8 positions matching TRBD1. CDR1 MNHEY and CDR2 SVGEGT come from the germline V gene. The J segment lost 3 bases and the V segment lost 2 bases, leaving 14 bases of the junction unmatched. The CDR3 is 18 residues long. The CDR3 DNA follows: TGTGCCAGCAGTTACCCCAACTTTGGACAGGGACCTGACACTGAAGCTTTCTTT. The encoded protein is CASSYPNFGQGPDTEAFF.

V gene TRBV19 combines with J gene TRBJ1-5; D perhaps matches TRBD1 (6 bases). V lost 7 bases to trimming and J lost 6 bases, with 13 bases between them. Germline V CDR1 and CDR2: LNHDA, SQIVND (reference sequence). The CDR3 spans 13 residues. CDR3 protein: CASTSRGFQPQHF. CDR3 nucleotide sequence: TGTGCCAGTACGAGTAGGGGGTTTCAGCCCCAGCATTTT.

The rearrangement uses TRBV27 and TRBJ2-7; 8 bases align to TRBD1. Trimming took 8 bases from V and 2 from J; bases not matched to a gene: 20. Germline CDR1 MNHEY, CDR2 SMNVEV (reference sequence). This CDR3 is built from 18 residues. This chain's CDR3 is CASSQVAGGFHFTYEQYF. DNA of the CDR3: TGTGCCAGCTCCCAGGTGGCAGGGGGCTTTCATTTTACCTACGAGCAGTACTTC.

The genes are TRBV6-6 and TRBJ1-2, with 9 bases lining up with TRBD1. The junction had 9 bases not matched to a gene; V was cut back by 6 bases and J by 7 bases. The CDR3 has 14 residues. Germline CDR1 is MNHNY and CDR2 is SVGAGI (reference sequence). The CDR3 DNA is TGTGCCAGCAGCCTGGACAGGGGCTCGCCTGGCTACACCTTC. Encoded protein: CASSLDRGSPGYTF.

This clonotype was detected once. The CDR3 bases are TGTGCCAGCAGCCCTCAGGGCTACGAGCAGTACGTC. Residues: CASSPQGYEQYV. This rearrangement joins TRBV6-2 or TRBV6-3 to TRBJ2-7, with a tentative D call TRBD1 (5 bases). The germline CDR1 and CDR2 sequences are MNHEY and SVGEGT. The ends were cut back, 6 bases at V and 3 bases at J, with 9 bases in the middle. CDR3 length equals 12 residues.

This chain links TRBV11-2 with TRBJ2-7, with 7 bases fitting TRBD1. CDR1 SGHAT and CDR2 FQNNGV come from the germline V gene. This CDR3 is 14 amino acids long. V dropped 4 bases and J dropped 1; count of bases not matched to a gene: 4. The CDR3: CASSSDRLSYEQYF. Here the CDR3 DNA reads TGTGCCAGCAGCTCGGACAGGTTATCCTACGAGCAGTACTTC.

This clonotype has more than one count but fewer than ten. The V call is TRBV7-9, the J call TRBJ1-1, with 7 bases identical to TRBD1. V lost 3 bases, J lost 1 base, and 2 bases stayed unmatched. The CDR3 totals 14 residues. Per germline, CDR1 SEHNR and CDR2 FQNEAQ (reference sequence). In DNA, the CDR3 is TGTGCCAGCAGCTTGGGGACAGAGAACACTGAAGCTTTCTTT. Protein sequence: CASSLGTENTEAFF.

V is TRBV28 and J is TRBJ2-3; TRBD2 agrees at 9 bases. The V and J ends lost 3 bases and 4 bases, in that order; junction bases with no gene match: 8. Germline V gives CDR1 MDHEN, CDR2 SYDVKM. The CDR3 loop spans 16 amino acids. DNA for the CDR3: TGTGCCAGCAGTTTCTCCGGCGGGGGGGTGTCAGATACGCAGTATTTT. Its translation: CASSFSGGGVSDTQYF.

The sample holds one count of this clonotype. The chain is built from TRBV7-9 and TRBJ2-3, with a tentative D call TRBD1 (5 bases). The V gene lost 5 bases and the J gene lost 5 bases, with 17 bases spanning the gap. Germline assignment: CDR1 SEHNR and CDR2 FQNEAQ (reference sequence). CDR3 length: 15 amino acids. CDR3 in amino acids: CASSAQSGMGDTQYF. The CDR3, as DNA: TGTGCCAGCAGCGCGCAGTCAGGGATGGGAGATACGCAGTATTTT.

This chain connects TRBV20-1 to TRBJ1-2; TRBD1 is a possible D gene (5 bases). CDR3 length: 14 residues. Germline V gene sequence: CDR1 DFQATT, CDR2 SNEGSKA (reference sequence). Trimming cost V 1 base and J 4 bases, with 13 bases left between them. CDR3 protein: CSARGRGGAYGYTF. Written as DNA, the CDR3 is TGCAGTGCTAGAGGAAGGGGCGGGGCCTATGGCTACACCTTC.

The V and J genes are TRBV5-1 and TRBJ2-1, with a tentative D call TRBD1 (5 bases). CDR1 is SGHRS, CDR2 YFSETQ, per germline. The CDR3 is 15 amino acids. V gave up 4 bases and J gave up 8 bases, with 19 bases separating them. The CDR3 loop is CASSPALGAIYEQFF. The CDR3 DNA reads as TGCGCCAGCAGCCCCGCCTTAGGGGCCATCTATGAGCAGTTCTTC.

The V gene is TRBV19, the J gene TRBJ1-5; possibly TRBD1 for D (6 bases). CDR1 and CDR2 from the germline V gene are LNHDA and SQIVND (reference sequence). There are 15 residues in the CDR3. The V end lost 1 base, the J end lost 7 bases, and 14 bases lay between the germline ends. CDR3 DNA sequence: TGTGCCAGTAGTATAGCCTTTGACAGGAACCAGCCCCAGCATTTT. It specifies CASSIAFDRNQPQHF.

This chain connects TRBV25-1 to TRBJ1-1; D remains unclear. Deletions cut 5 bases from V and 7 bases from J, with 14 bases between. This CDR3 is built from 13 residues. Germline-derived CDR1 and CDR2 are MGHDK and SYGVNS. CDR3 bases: TGTGCCAGCAGTCCTGTTGGACGCGTTGAAGCTTTCTTT. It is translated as CASSPVGRVEAFF.

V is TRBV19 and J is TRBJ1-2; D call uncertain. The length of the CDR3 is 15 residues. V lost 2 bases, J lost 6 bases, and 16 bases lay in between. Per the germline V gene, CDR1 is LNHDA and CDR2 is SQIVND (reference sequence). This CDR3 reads CASSISNNGRNGYTF. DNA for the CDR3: TGTGCCAGTAGTATATCCAATAACGGGAGAAATGGCTACACCTTC.

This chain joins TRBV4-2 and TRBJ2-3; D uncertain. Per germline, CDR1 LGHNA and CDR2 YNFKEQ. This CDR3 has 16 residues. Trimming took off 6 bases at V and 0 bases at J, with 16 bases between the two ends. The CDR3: CASSPRRNPSTDTQYF. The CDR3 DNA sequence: TGTGCCAGCAGTCCTCGGCGAAATCCTAGCACAGATACGCAGTATTTT.